The 2 T cell receptor beta chains reported below all come from one sample, sequenced in a study of T cell responses to AZD1222 COVID-19 vaccine. Profiling relied on immunoSEQ multiplex PCR, and the TCRdb table lists in-frame clones only, not all of them. The sample lists around 170,000 clones, 90% seen once, with approximately 1.5% in the top ten. The material was peripheral blood, obtained on day 0 of AZD1222 vaccination. These receptors originate from an adult in good health.

The V call is TRBV11-2, the J call TRBJ1-6, with unresolved D. The germline V gene has CDR1 SGHAT and CDR2 FQNNGV. This CDR3 contains 17 residues. V shed 4 bases and J shed 10 bases, with 23 bases lying between them. The DNA for the CDR3 is TGTGCCAGCAGCTCACCTTCCTGGGCCCTCCTGGGATCACCCCTCCACTTT. This sequence encodes CASSSPSWALLGSPLHF.

This rearrangement joins TRBV6-5 to TRBJ1-4, with 9 bases identical to TRBD1. V shed 7 bases, J shed 7 bases, and the junction held 10 bases outside the gene matches. Germline V gene data show CDR1 as MNHEY and CDR2 as SVGAGI. The CDR3 consists of 15 residues. DNA for the CDR3: TGTGCCAGCAATCCGACAGGGGGACAAGGTGAAAAACTGTTTTTT. Amino acid sequence: CASNPTGGQGEKLFF.